What follows are 10 T cell receptor beta chains derived from one specimen sequenced in a study of patients and donors after allogeneic stem cell transplantation. One entry per CDR3 protein results from TCRdb running MiXCR on the RT-PCR reads. The sample includes roughly 880,000 distinct CDR3 sequences, roughly 18% of them seen just once. Material for sequencing was blood, either unsorted or a sorted T cell fraction (not recorded which). These TCRs come from a human donor who was either an allogeneic HSCT recipient or a stem cell or donor lymphocyte infusion donor (not recorded which). It is not recorded whose cells these are; they may come from a transplant donor.

CDR3 sequence: CASSYGTVDYEQYF. CDR3 in DNA: TGTGCCAGTAGTTACGGGACCGTAGACTACGAGCAGTACTTC. The chain joins TRBV19 to TRBJ2-7; D assignment may be TRBD1 or TRBD2 (5 bases each). Per germline, CDR1 LNHDA and CDR2 SQIVND (reference sequence). The V end lost 5 bases, the J end lost 3 bases, and 14 bases lay between the germline ends. The length of the CDR3 is 14 residues.

This clonotype was observed a handful of times. The rearrangement links TRBV12-3 or TRBV12-4 to TRBJ1-6; D may be TRBD1 (6 bases). The CDR3 runs 16 residues. Trimming cost V 5 bases and J 0 bases, with 11 bases left between them. Written as DNA, the CDR3 is TGTGCCAGCAGTACAGGGACGAGCTCCTATAATTCACCCCTCCACTTT. Translating it yields CASSTGTSSYNSPLHF.

This clonotype has just a few counts. The chain links TRBV7-2 to TRBJ2-2; 7 nucleotides agree with TRBD2. CDR1 SGHTA and CDR2 FQGNSA come from the germline V gene. This CDR3 spans 15 amino acids. Trimming at V came to 4 bases and at J to 5 bases, leaving 7 bases not matched to a gene. CDR3 in amino acids: CASSSPGGGTGELFF. The DNA for the CDR3 is TGTGCCAGCAGCTCGCCGGGAGGCGGGACCGGGGAGCTGTTTTTT.

The chain combines TRBV24-1 with TRBJ1-4; D may be TRBD1 (6 bases). This CDR3 comprises 15 residues. The ends were cut back, 7 bases at V and 4 bases at J, with 15 bases in the middle. Germline V CDR1 and CDR2: KGHDR, SFDVKD. As DNA, the CDR3 is TGTGCCACCAGGGGCCCCGAGGGGGTTAATGAAAAACTGTTTTTT. It codes for CATRGPEGVNEKLFF.

This clonotype was picked up many times. The rearrangement links TRBV5-1 to TRBJ2-4, with D uncertain. Looked up from germline, CDR1 is SGHRS and CDR2 is YFSETQ. V dropped 0 bases and J dropped 0 bases, with 1 base sitting between them. The CDR3 has 13 amino acids. CDR3 sequence (DNA): TGCGCCAGCAGCTTGGAAGCCAAAAACATTCAGTACTTC. Amino acids: CASSLEAKNIQYF.

This clonotype was counted many times. CDR3 DNA: TGTGCCAGCAGTGCACATAGTAGACGGGAGAGGGTTAACTATGGCTACACCTTC. Translated: CASSAHSRRERVNYGYTF. The chain combines TRBV12-3 or TRBV12-4 with TRBJ1-2, with D uncertain. This CDR3 comprises 18 residues. Trimming took off 5 bases at V and 1 base at J, with 23 bases between the two ends.

The table lists this clonotype with a few counts. V gene TRBV20-1 combines with J gene TRBJ1-6, with D unresolved. CDR3 size: 13 residues. Germline V lookup: CDR1 DFQATT, CDR2 SNEGSKA (reference sequence). Trimming pared 6 bases from V and 8 bases from J, leaving 14 bases between. The CDR3 DNA reads as TGCAGTGCCGTAACAGAGTTTTATTCACCCCTCCACTTT. Encoded protein: CSAVTEFYSPLHF.

In this sample, this clonotype turned up a few times. The rearrangement joins TRBV30 to TRBJ1-4; no reliable D call. V lost 2 bases and J 3 bases, leaving 1 base between the germline ends. Germline lookup yields CDR1 GTSNPN and CDR2 SVGIG (reference sequence). This CDR3 contains 11 residues. CDR3 nucleotide sequence: TGTGCCTGGAGTTCTAATGAAAAACTGTTTTTT. Residues: CAWSSNEKLFF.

J is TRBJ1-5 and V is TRBV10-3; 7 nucleotides align to TRBD1. There are 12 residues in the CDR3. The junction had 2 bases not matched to a gene; V was cut back by 10 bases and J by 2 bases. Germline V gives CDR1 ENHRY, CDR2 SYGVKD. The CDR3 here is CATTGGNQPQHF. CDR3 coding DNA: TGTGCCACCACAGGGGGCAATCAGCCCCAGCATTTT.

CDR3 DNA: TGTGCCAGCAGTCCTTTAGGCATCCAAGAGACCCAGTACTTC. Protein: CASSPLGIQETQYF. The V call is TRBV27, the J call TRBJ2-5; D unclear. The CDR3 has 14 amino acids. Germline CDR1 reads MNHEY; CDR2 reads SMNVEV (reference sequence). V lost 5 bases and J 1 base, leaving 11 bases between the germline ends.